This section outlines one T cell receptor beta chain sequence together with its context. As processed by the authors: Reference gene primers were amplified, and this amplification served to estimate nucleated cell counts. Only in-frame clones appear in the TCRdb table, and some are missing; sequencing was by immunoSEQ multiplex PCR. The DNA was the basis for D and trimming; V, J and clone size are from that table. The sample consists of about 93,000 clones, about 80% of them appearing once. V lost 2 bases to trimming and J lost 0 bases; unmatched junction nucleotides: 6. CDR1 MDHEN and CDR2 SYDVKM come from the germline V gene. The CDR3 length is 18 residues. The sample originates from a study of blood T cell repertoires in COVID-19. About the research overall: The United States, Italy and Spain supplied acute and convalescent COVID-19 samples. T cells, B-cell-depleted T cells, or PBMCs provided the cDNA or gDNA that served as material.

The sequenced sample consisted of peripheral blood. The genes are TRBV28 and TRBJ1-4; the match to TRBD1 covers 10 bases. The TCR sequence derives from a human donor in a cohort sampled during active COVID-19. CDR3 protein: CASSLPGQGTSTNEKLFF. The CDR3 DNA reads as TGTGCCAGCAGTTTACCGGGACAGGGGACATCAACTAATGAAAAACTGTTTTTT. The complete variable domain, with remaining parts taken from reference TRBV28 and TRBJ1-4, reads DVKVTQSSRYLVKRTGEKVFLECVQDMDHENMFWYRQDPGLGLRLIYFSYDVKMKEKGDIPEGYSVSREKKERFSLILESASTNQTSMYLCASSLPGQGTSTNEKLFFGSGTQLSVL.